What follows is one TCR beta chain and its context. Its target is unknown. Other DNA sequences from this sample encode an identical CDR3 as well. This sample stems from a study of beta chain features in type 1 diabetes. Study-level background: The patient and healthy donor groups were comparable for age, gender and cell yields. Examination spanned roughly 110 million sorted cells from all samples. The study's findings and limits: In all four CD4+ subsets, TCRB CDR3 length was significantly, moderately reduced in type 1 diabetes.

Germline CDR1 SEHNR, CDR2 FQNEAQ (reference sequence). The CDR3 length is 15 residues. Between the trimmed V and J ends, which lost 7 bases and 5 bases, there was a span of 17 bases. Expressed TCRB transcripts were sequenced, since all the RNA that had been isolated was reverse transcribed. The protocol was immunoSEQ multiplex PCR, while the TCRdb copy is restricted to in-frame clones and leaves out a portion. Of roughly 70,000 clones listed, nearly 50% were seen once; the top ten hold 0.7%. The TCR comes from a young man with type 1 diabetes. The sequenced sample consisted of central memory CD4+ T cells from blood. The V gene is TRBV7-9, the J gene TRBJ1-4; D unresolved. The chain's CDR3 is CASTNEGVKNEKLFF. CDR3 nucleotide sequence: TGTGCCAGCACCAACGAAGGAGTGAAAAATGAAAAACTGTTTTTT.